The clone carrying this TCR beta chain was found many times. Its antigen is not identified. The germline CDR1 and CDR2 sequences are SGHAT and FQNNGV. Losses at the gene ends were 4 bases for V and 6 bases for J; bases not matched to a gene: 7. The CDR3 has 14 residues. This sample stems from a study of tumor and adjacent non-tumor tissue in lung cancer. About the study: The cohort had roughly 12 adenocarcinoma, a couple of squamous cell and 1 small cell patients. Aged about 30 to 85 years, patients included fewer than 11 men and five or six women with stage I to III disease. Notes on the study in general: Compared with tumor, normal lung showed significantly lower TCR diversity.

No cell sorting was done before RNA was extracted from the tissue. Donors were chemotherapy-naive, newly diagnosed lung cancer surgical patients in China, August–November 2014. TCRbeta libraries were built with three rounds of nested PCR, modified from ARM-PCR. Each CDR3 protein is one row after TCRdb ran MiXCR on the multiplex PCR reads. The table includes approximately 130,000 distinct CDR3 sequences, 66% detected once. Sequenced input: lung tumor tissue. This receptor was taken from a man younger than 40 with non-small cell lung cancer. The V gene is TRBV11-2, the J gene TRBJ2-7; 9 bases are shared with TRBD2. CDR3 in amino acids: CASSSLAGRGEQYF. The DNA of the CDR3 is TGTGCCAGCAGCTCTCTAGCGGGAAGGGGCGAGCAGTACTTC.